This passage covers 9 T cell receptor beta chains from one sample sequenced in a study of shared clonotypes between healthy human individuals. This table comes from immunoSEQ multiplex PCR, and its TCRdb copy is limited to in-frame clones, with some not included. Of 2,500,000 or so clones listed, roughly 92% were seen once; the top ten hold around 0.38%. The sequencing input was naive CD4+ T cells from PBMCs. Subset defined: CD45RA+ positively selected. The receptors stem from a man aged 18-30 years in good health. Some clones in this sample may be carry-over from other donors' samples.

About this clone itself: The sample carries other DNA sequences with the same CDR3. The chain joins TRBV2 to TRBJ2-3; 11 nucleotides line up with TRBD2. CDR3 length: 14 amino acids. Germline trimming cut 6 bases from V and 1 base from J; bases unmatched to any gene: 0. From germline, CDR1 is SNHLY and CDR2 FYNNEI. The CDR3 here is CASRLAGGTDTQYF. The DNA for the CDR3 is TGTGCCAGCAGACTAGCGGGAGGCACAGATACGCAGTATTTT.

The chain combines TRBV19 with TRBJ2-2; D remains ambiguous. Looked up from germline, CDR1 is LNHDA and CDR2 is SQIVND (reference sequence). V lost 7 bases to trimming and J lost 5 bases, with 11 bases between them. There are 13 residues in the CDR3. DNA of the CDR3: TGTGCCAGTACCCACGGGCGGACCGGGGAGCTGTTTTTT. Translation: CASTHGRTGELFF.

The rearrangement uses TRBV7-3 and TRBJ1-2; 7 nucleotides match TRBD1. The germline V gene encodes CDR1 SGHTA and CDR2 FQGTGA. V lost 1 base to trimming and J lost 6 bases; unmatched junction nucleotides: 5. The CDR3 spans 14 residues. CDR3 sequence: CASSLMAGGNGYTF. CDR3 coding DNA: TGTGCCAGCAGCTTAATGGCAGGGGGTAATGGCTACACCTTC. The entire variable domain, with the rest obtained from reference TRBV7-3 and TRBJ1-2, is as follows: GAGVSQTPSNKVTEKGKYVELRCDPISGHTALYWYRQSLGQGPEFLIYFQGTGAADDSGLPNDRFFAVRPEGSVSTLKIQRTERGDSAVYLCASSLMAGGNGYTFGSGTRLTVV.

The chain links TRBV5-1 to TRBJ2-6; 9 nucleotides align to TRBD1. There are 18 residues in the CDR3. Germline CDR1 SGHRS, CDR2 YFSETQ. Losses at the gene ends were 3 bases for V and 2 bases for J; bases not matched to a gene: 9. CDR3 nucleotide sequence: TGCGCCAGCAGCTCCCGACAGGGGGGAAAAACTGGGGCCAACGTCCTGACTTTC. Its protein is CASSSRQGGKTGANVLTF. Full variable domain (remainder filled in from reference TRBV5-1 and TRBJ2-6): KAGVTQTPRYLIKTRGQQVTLSCSPISGHRSVSWYQQTPGQGLQFLFEYFSETQRNKGNFPGRFSGRQFSNSRSEMNVSTLELGDSALYLCASSSRQGGKTGANVLTFGAGSRLTVL.

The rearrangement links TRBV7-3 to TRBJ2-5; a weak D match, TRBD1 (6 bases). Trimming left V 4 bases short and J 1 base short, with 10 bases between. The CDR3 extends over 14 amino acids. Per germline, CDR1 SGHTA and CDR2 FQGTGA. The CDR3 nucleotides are TGTGCCAGCAGCTCGGACAGAACCCAAGAGACCCAGTACTTC. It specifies CASSSDRTQETQYF.

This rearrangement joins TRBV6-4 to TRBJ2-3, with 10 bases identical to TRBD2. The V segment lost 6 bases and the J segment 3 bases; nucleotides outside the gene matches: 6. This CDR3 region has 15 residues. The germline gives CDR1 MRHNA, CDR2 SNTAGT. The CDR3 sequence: CASSASGGGTDTQYF. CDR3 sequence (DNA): TGTGCCAGCAGCGCAAGCGGGGGGGGGACAGATACGCAGTATTTT.

CDR3 sequence reads: CSVSRGRTDTQYF. For the CDR3, the DNA is TGCAGCGTGAGCAGGGGCAGGACAGATACGCAGTATTTT. The chain has TRBV29-1 and TRBJ2-3; D possibly corresponds to TRBD1 (6 bases). This CDR3 contains 13 residues. Germline V gene data show CDR1 as SQVTM and CDR2 as ANQGSEA. V was shortened by 6 bases and J by 3 bases, with 13 bases between the two germline ends.

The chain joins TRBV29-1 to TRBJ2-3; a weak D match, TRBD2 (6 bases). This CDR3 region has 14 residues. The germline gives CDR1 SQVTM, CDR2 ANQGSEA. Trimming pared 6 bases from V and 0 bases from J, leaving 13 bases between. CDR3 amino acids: CSVATGTSTDTQYF. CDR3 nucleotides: TGCAGCGTCGCTACCGGGACTAGCACAGATACGCAGTATTTT.

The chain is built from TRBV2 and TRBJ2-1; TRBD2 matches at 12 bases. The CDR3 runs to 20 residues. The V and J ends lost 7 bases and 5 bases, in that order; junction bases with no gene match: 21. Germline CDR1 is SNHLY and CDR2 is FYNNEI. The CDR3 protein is CASTLQGRFSSGRVHNEQFF. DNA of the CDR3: TGTGCCAGCACCCTACAGGGAAGATTCTCTAGCGGGAGGGTACACAATGAGCAGTTCTTC.